The 11 T cell receptor beta chains reported below all come from one sample, sequenced in a study of control samples from healthy donors and cancer patients. Sequencing was performed with immunoSEQ multiplex PCR; in TCRdb, only in-frame clones are kept and a portion is missing. The data contain about 79,000 clones, roughly 93% of them singletons. What was sequenced was PBMCs. These receptors originate from a woman aged 40 to 50 with lung cancer.

The chain has TRBV5-6 and TRBJ2-7; D is ambiguous. V was clipped by 0 bases and J by 5 bases, with 12 bases between them. The CDR3 is 14 amino acids. The germline CDR1 and CDR2 sequences are SGHDT and YYEEEE. This CDR3 is CASSLGAWGDEQYF. CDR3 nucleotides: TGTGCCAGCAGCTTGGGGGCTTGGGGTGACGAGCAGTACTTC.

V is TRBV9 and J is TRBJ1-1; the match to TRBD1 covers 8 bases. This CDR3 has 15 amino acids. The germline V gene encodes CDR1 SGDLS and CDR2 YYNGEE. J gave up 1 base and V 4 bases, and 6 bases lay outside the gene matches. DNA of the CDR3: TGTGCCAGCAGCTCTGGGACAGGTTGGAACACTGAAGCTTTCTTT. This encodes CASSSGTGWNTEAFF.

The gene calls are TRBV15 and TRBJ1-4, with D perhaps matching TRBD1 (6 bases). Trimming removed 3 bases at V and 8 bases at J, with 10 bases between. The CDR3 has 13 residues. Germline V lookup: CDR1 LNHNV, CDR2 YYDKDF (reference sequence). The CDR3 sequence: CATSSRGGEKLFF. In DNA form, the CDR3 reads TGTGCCACCAGCAGCAGGGGAGGGGAAAAACTGTTTTTT. Full variable domain (remainder filled in from reference TRBV15 and TRBJ1-4): DAMVIQNPRYQVTQFGKPVTLSCSQTLNHNVMYWYQQKSSQAPKLLFHYYDKDFNNEADTPDNFQSRRPNTSFCFLDIRSPGLGDTAMYLCATSSRGGEKLFFGSGTQLSVL.

J is TRBJ1-5 and V is TRBV27; the D gene is possibly TRBD1 (5 bases). This CDR3 comprises 14 residues. CDR1 is MNHEY and CDR2 is SMNVEV in the germline V gene (reference sequence). The V and J ends lost 2 bases and 7 bases respectively, with 12 bases between them. CDR3 protein: CASSLGRVGQPQHF. CDR3 nucleotides: TGTGCCAGCAGTTTAGGCAGGGTGGGACAGCCCCAGCATTTT.

The CDR3 nucleotides are TGTGCCAGCACCGACGGGGGGGCCATCTACGAGCAGTACTTC. Protein: CASTDGGAIYEQYF. V gene TRBV6-5 combines with J gene TRBJ2-7, with 8 nucleotides matching TRBD2. Germline V CDR1 and CDR2: MNHEY, SVGAGI. V gave up 7 bases and J gave up 3 bases; unmatched junction bases: 8. CDR3 size: 14 residues.

CDR3 amino acids: CASSPEGQGGYEQYF. CDR3 in DNA: TGTGCCAGCAGCCCAGAGGGACAGGGAGGTTACGAGCAGTACTTC. The genes are TRBV5-5 and TRBJ2-7, with 9 bases lining up with TRBD1. Germline V CDR1 and CDR2: SGHKS, YYEKEE (reference sequence). With V trimmed by 4 bases and J by 4 bases, 9 bases remained unmatched. The CDR3 has 15 residues.

In DNA form, the CDR3 reads TGCGCCAGCAGCCAAGTGTTATCGGCGGGGGGCACTGAAGCTTTCTTT. This gives the protein CASSQVLSAGGTEAFF. V usage is TRBV4-1 and J usage is TRBJ1-1, with D perhaps matching TRBD1 (5 bases). V gave up 1 base and J gave up 4 bases, with 16 bases separating them. The CDR3 sequence is 16 residues long. Looked up from germline, CDR1 is MGHRA and CDR2 is YSYEKL.

The CDR3, as DNA: TGTGCCAGCAGCGAGATGGGCGGGTCCTACAATGAGCAGTTCTTC. This gives the protein CASSEMGGSYNEQFF. This chain connects TRBV7-3 to TRBJ2-1; tentative D call: TRBD2 (5 bases). V gave up 5 bases and J gave up 1 base, with 12 bases separating them. Germline CDR1 and CDR2: SGHTA and FQGTGA. CDR3 length: 15 amino acids.

V usage is TRBV15 and J usage is TRBJ2-5; 8 nucleotides agree with TRBD2. V lost 0 bases and J lost 0; bases outside the gene matches: 9. The germline V gene has CDR1 LNHNV and CDR2 YYDKDF (reference sequence). CDR3 length: 18 amino acids. CDR3 residues: CATSRDPLAETYQETQYF. The CDR3 DNA sequence: TGTGCCACCAGCAGAGATCCACTAGCGGAGACATACCAAGAGACCCAGTACTTC.

To note about this clone: The junction differs from germline at one of its ends, possibly a read error. J is TRBJ2-1 and V is TRBV7-7, with D uncertain. Germline V gene data show CDR1 as SSHAT and CDR2 as FNYEAQ (reference sequence). This CDR3 has 13 amino acids. The CDR3 loop is CASSLSLANEQFF. CDR3 coding DNA: TGTGCTAGCAGCTTATCGCTCGCAAATGAGCAGTTCTTC.

This rearrangement joins TRBV6-6 to TRBJ2-7, with D unresolved. CDR3 size: 14 residues. Per germline, CDR1 MNHNY and CDR2 SVGAGI (reference sequence). The ends were cut back, 0 bases at V and 1 base at J, with 7 bases in the middle. CDR3 in amino acids: CASSYSRVSYEQYF. The CDR3, as DNA: TGTGCCAGCAGTTACTCCCGGGTTTCCTACGAGCAGTACTTC.